This is a list of T cell receptor beta chains from one sample in a study of T-cell reconstitution after alpha-beta-depleted transplantation in children. MiXCR, run by TCRdb on the PCR reads, gives a single entry per CDR3 protein. The sample has roughly 280,000 distinct CDR3 sequences; 11% are singletons. Here the sequenced sample was peripheral blood, taken 180 days after TCRalphabeta/CD19-depleted stem cell transplant. All receptors derive from a male patient between 2 and 9 years old who had a stem cell transplant for chronic granulomatous disease, so the T cells may come from the graft donor. The conserved cysteine and the conserved F or W are not part of the CDR3 here. Each record gives: D gene, J gene, V gene, CDR3 protein. The D gene is left open where the match is weak.

D: TRBD1; J: TRBJ1-5; V: TRBV7-2; CDR3: ASSLGQVNQPQH
D: NA; J: TRBJ1-2; V: TRBV5-1; CDR3: ASSELEGGYGYT
D: NA; J: TRBJ2-3; V: TRBV23-1; CDR3: ASSPGAAAFPSTDTQY
D: TRBD1; J: TRBJ1-6; V: TRBV12-3/TRBV12-4; CDR3: ASSRTGHYSPLH
D: NA; J: TRBJ1-2; V: TRBV27; CDR3: ASSSAGTVESYT
D: NA; J: TRBJ2-7; V: TRBV11-2; CDR3: ASSLKTGPMLEQY
D: NA; J: TRBJ2-1; V: TRBV10-2; CDR3: ASSRDPPPNNEQF
D: TRBD1; J: TRBJ1-2; V: TRBV7-2; CDR3: ASSRTDRGYSNYGYT
D: TRBD2; J: TRBJ2-7; V: TRBV27; CDR3: ASSSATSGRSRYEQY
D: NA; J: TRBJ2-2; V: TRBV4-1; CDR3: ASSQDATGVMELF
D: NA; J: TRBJ2-3; V: TRBV20-1; CDR3: SARDPAGGTDTQY
D: NA; J: TRBJ2-5; V: TRBV6-5; CDR3: ASSYITVKGPETQY
D: NA; J: TRBJ1-6; V: TRBV28; CDR3: ASSLQGLRNSPLH
D: TRBD2; J: TRBJ2-7; V: TRBV12-3/TRBV12-4; CDR3: ASHGVYATSKWCEQY
D: TRBD1; J: TRBJ2-7; V: TRBV7-9; CDR3: ASSSLKAGTGAYEQY
D: NA; J: TRBJ2-7; V: TRBV5-5; CDR3: ASSLGALED
D: NA; J: TRBJ2-1; V: TRBV5-1; CDR3: ASSSTGTRYNEQF
D: TRBD1; J: TRBJ1-6; V: TRBV4-3; CDR3: ASSQDWRTGGNSPLH
D: TRBD2; J: TRBJ2-1; V: TRBV20-1; CDR3: SAPGLAGHPSYNEQF
D: NA; J: TRBJ2-2; V: TRBV11-2; CDR3: ASSLDLFWGFDKNTGELF
D: NA; J: TRBJ2-7; V: TRBV20-1; CDR3: SARGGDYEQY
D: TRBD1; J: TRBJ1-2; V: TRBV5-1; CDR3: ASSLAPGGLDYGYT
D: NA; J: TRBJ2-4; V: TRBV5-4; CDR3: AISLGLSQAKNIQY
D: NA; J: TRBJ2-7; V: TRBV10-3; CDR3: AISVKGSAVYEQY
D: NA; J: TRBJ2-1; V: TRBV24-1; CDR3: ATSDSAGGHLYNEQF
D: NA; J: TRBJ2-2; V: TRBV4-3; CDR3: ASSQGASFGTGELF
D: TRBD1; J: TRBJ2-1; V: TRBV28; CDR3: ATGQGRLDEQF
D: NA; J: TRBJ2-7; V: TRBV20-1; CDR3: SASSRLAVSYEQY